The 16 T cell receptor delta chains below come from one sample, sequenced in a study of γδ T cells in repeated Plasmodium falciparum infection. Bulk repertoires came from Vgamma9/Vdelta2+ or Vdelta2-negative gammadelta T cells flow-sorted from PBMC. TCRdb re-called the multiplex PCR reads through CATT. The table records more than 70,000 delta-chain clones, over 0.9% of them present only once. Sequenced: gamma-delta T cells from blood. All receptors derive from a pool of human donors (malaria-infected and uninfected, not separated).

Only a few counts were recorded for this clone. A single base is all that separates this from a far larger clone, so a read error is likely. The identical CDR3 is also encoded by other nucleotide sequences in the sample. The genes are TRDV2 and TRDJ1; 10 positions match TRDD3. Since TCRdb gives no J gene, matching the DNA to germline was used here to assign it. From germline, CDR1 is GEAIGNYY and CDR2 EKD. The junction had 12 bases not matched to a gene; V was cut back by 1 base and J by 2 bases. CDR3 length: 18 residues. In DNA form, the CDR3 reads TGTGCCTGTGACACTGTAGGGAAGGGGGATACGTCGACCGATAAACTCATCTTT. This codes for CACDTVGKGDTSTDKLIF.

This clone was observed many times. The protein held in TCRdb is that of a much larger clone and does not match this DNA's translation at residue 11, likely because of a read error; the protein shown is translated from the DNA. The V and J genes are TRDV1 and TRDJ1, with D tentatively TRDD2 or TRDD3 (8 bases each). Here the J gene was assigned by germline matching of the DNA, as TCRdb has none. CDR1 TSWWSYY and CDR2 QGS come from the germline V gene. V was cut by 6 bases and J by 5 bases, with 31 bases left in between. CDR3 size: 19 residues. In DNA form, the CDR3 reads TGTGCTCTTGGTCACAGCTTCCTACTTTTACGGGGGGATAAAGATAAACTCATCTTT. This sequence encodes CALGHSFLLLRGDKDKLIF.

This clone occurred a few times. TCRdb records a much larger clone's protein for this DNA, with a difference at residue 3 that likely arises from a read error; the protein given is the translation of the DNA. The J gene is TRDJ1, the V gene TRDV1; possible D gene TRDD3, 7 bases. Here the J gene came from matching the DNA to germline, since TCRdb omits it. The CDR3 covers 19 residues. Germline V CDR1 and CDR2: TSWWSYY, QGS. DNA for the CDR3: TGTGCTCCTGGGATCCTACACCCAGACTGGGGCATACATCGAGATAAACTCATCTTT. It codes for CAPGILHPDWGIHRDKLIF.

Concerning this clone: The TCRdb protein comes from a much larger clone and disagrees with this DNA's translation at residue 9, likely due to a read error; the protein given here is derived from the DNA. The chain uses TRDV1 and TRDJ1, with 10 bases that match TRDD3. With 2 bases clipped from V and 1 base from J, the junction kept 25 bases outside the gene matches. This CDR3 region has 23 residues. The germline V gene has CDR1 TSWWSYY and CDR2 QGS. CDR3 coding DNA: TGTGCTCTTGGGGAATTTTTTCCGTCTTCCTACGTGGGGGGATACGTAGCCACCGATAAACTCATCTTT. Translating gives CALGEFFPSSYVGGYVATDKLIF.

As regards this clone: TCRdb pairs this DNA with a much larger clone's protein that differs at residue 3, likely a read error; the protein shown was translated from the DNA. CDR3: CAPGEQYDKLIF. The CDR3 DNA is TGTGCTCCTGGGGAACAGTACGATAAACTCATCTTT. The gene calls are TRDV1 and TRDJ1; the D gene is possibly TRDD3 (6 bases). Germline V gives CDR1 TSWWSYY, CDR2 QGS. There are 12 residues in the CDR3.

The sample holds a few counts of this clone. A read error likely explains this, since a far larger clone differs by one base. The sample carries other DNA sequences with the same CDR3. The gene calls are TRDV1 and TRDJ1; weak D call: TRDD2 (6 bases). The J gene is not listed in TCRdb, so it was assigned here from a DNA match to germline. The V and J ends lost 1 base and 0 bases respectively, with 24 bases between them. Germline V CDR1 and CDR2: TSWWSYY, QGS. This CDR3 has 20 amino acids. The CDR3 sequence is CALGEPPPTKRGLYTDKLIF. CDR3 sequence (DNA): TGTGCTCTTGGGGAACCTCCTCCTACGAAGAGGGGCCTGTACACCGATAAACTCATCTTT.

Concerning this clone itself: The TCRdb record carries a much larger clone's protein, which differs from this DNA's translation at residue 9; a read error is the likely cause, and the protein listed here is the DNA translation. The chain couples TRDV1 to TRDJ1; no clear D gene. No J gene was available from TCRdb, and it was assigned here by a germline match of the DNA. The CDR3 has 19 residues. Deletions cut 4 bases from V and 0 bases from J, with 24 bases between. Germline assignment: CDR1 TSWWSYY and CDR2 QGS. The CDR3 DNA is TGTGCTCTTGGGGTCCCGAGTCTCCCATCAAATGAGTACACCGATAAACTCATCTTT. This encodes CALGVPSLPSNEYTDKLIF.

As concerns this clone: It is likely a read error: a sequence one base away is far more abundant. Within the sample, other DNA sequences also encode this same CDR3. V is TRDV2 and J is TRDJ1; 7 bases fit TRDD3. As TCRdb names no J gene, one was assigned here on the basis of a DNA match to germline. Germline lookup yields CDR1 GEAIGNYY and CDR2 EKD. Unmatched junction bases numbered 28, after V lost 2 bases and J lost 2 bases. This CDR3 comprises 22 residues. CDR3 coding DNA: TGTGCCTGTGACATCAAAGTAGGTAACTGGGGTACTCGTGAAAAGGAGACCGATAAACTCATCTTT. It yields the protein CACDIKVGNWGTREKETDKLIF.

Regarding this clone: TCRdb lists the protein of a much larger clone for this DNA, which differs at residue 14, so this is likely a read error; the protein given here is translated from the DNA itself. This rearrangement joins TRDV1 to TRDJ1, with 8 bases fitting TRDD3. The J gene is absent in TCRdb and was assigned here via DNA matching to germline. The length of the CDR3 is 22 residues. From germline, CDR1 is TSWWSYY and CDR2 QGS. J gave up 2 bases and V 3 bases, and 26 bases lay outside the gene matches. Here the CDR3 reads CALGDRKPVPYWGVRVTDKLIF. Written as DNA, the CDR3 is TGTGCTCTTGGGGACCGAAAACCCGTCCCGTACTGGGGGGTACGGGTTACCGATAAACTCATCTTT.

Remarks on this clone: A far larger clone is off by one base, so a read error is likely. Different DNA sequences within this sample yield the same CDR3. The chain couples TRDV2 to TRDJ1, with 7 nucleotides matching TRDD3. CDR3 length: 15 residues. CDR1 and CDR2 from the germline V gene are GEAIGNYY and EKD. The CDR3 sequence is CACDTNSGGIDKLIF. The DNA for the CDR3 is TGTGCCTGCGACACGAACTCTGGGGGGATCGATAAACTCATCTTT.

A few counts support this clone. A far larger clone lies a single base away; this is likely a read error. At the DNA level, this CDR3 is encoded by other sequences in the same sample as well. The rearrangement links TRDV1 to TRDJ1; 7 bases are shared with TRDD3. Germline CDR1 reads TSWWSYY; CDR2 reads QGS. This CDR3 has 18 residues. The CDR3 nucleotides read TGTGCTCTTGGGAGATCTACAGGACTGGGGCGTCACACCGATAAACTAATCTTT. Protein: CALGRSTGLGRHTDKLIF.

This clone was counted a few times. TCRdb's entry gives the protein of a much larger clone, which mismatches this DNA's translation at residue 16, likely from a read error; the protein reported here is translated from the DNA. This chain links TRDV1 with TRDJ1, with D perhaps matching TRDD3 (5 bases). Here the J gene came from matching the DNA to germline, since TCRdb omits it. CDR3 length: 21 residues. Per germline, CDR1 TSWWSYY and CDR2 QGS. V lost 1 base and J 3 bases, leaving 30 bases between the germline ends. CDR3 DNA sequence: TGTGCTCTTGGGGAACCCCCTTTACACGTACGGGGTACATTATACGCCGATAAACTCATCTTT. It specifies CALGEPPLHVRGTLYADKLIF.

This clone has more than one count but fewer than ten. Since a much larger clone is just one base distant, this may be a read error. The CDR3 loop reads CACDTVRGGPRETTDKLIF. The CDR3 DNA reads TGTGCCTGTGACACCGTTCGTGGGGGACCCCGAGAGACTACCGATAAACTCATCTTT. The V and J genes are TRDV2 and TRDJ1; TRDD3 agrees at 7 bases. The J gene, absent from TCRdb, was called here by matching the DNA to germline. Germline CDR1 is GEAIGNYY and CDR2 is EKD. This CDR3 spans 19 amino acids. V dropped 0 bases and J dropped 2; count of bases not matched to a gene: 17.

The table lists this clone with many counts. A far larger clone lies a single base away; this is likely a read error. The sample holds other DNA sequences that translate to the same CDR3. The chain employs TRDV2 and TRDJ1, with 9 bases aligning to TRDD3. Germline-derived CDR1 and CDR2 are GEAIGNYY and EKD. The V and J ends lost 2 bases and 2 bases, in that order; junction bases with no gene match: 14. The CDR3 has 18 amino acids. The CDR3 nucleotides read TGTGCCTGTGACAAGGGGGATACAGCCACATCGCAGACCGATAAACTCATCTTT. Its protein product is CACDKGDTATSQTDKLIF.

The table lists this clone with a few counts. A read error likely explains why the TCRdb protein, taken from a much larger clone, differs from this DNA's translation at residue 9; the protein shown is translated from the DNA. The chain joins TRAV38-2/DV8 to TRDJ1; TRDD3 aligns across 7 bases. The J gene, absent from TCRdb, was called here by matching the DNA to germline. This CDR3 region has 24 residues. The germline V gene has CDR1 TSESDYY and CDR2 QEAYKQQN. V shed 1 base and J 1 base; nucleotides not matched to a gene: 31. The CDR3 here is CAYRSTPRPRGLPGGRPFTDKLIF. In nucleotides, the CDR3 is TGTGCTTATAGGAGCACCCCGCGGCCACGTGGCCTCCCTGGGGGCCGGCCTTTCACCGATAAACTCATCTTT.

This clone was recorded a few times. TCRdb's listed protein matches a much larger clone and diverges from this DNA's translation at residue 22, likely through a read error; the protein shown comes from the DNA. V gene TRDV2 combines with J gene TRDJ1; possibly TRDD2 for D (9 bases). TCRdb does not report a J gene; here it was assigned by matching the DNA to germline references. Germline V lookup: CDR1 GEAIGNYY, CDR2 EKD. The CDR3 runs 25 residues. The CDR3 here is CACDNRNTFLLSSRRGIEWTDELIF. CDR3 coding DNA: TGTGCCTGTGACAACAGGAACACCTTCCTACTATCGTCCCGGCGGGGGATAGAGTGGACCGATGAACTCATCTTT.